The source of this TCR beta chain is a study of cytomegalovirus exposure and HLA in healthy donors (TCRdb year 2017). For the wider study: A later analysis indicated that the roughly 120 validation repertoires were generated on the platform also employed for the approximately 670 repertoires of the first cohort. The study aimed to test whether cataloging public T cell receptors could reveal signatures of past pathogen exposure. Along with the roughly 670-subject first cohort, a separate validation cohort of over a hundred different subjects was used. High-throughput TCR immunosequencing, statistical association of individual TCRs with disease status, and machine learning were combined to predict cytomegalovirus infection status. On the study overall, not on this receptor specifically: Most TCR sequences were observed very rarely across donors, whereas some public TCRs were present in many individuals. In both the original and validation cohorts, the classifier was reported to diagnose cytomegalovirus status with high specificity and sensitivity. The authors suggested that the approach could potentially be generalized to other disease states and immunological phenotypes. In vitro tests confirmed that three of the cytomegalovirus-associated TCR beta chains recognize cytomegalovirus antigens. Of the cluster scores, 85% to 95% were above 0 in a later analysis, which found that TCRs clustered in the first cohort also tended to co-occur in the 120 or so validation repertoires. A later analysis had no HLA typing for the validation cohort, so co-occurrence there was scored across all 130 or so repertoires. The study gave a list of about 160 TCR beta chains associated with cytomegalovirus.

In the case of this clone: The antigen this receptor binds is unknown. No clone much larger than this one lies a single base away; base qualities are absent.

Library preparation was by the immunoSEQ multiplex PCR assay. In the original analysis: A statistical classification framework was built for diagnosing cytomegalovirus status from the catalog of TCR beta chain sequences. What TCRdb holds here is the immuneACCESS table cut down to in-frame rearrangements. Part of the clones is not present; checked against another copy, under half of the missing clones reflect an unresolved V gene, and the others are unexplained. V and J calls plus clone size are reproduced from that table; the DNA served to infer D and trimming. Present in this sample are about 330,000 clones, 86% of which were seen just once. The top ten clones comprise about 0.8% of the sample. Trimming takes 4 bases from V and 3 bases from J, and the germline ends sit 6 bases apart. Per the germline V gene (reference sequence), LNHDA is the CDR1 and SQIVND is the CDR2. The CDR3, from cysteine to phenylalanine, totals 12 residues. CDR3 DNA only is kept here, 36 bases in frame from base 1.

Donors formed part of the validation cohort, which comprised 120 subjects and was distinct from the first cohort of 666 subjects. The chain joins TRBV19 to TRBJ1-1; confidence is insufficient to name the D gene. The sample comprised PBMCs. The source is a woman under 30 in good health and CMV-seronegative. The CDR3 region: CASSTGDTEAFF. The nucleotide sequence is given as TGTGCCAGTAGTACCGGTGACACTGAAGCTTTCTTT.